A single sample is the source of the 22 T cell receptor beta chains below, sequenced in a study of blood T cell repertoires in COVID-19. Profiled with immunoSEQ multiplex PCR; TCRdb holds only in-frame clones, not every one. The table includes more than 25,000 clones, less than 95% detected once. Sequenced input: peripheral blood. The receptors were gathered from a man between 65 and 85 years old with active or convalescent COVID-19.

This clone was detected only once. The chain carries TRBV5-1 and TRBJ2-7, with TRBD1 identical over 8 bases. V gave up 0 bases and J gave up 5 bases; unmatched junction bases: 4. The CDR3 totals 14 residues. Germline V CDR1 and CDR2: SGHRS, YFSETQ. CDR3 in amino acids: CASSLGQGANEQYF. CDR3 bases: TGCGCCAGCAGCTTGGGGCAGGGGGCGAACGAGCAGTACTTC. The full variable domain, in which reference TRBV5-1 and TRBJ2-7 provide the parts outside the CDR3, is KAGVTQTPRYLIKTRGQQVTLSCSPISGHRSVSWYQQTPGQGLQFLFEYFSETQRNKGNFPGRFSGRQFSNSRSEMNVSTLELGDSALYLCASSLGQGANEQYFGPGTRLTVT.

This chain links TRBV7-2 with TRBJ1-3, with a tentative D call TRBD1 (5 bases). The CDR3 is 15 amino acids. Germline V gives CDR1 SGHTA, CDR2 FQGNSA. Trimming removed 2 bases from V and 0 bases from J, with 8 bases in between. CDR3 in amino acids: CASSLWGGSGNTIYF. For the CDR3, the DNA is TGTGCCAGCAGCTTATGGGGGGGCTCTGGAAACACCATATATTTT. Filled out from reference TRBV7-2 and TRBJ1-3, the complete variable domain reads GAGVSQSPSNKVTEKGKDVELRCDPISGHTALYWYRQSLGQGLEFLIYFQGNSAPDKSGLPSDRFSAERTGGSVSTLTIQRTQQEDSAVYLCASSLWGGSGNTIYFGEGSWLTVV.

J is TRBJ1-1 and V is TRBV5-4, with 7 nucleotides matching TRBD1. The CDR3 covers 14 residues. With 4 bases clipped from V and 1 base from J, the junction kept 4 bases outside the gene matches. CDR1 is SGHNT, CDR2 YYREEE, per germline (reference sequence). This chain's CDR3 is CASSPRTGNTEAFF. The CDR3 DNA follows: TGTGCCAGCAGCCCACGGACAGGGAACACTGAAGCTTTCTTT.

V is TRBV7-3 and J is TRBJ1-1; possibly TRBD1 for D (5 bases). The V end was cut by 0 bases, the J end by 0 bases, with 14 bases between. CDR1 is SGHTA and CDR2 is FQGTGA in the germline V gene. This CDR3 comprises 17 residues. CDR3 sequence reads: CASSLTIRDLLNTEAFF. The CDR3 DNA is TGTGCCAGCAGCTTAACGATCAGGGACTTACTGAACACTGAAGCTTTCTTT.

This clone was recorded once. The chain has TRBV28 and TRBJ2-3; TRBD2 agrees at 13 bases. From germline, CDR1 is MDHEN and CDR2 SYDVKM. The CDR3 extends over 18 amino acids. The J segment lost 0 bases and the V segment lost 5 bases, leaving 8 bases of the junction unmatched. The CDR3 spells CASSTPGLAGFSTDTQYF. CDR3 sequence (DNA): TGTGCCAGCAGTACACCGGGACTAGCGGGATTTAGCACAGATACGCAGTATTTT.

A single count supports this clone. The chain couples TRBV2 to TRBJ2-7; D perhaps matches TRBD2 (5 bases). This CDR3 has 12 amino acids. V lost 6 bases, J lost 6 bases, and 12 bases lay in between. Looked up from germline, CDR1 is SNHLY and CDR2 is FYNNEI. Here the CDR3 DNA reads TGTGCCAGCAGCCTACAGCGGCTCGAGCAGTACTTC. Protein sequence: CASSLQRLEQYF.

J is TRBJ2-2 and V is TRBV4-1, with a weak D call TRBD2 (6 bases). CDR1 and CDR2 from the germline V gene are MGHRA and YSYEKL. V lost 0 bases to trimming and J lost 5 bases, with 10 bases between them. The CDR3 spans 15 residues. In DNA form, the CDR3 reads TGCGCCAGCAGCCAAGATAATCGGGGGACCGGGGAGCTGTTTTTT. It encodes CASSQDNRGTGELFF.

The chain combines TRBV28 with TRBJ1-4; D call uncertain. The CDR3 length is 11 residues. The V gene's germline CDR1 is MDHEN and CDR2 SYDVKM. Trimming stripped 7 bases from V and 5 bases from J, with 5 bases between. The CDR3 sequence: CASTQNEKLFF. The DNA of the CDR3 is TGTGCCAGCACCCAGAATGAAAAACTGTTTTTT.

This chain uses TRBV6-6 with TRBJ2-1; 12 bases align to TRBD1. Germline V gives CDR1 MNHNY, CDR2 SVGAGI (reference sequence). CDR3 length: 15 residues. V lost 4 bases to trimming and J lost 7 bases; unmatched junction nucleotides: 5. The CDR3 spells CASSLGQGALNEQFF. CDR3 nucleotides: TGTGCCAGCAGTTTGGGACAGGGGGCGCTTAATGAGCAGTTCTTC.

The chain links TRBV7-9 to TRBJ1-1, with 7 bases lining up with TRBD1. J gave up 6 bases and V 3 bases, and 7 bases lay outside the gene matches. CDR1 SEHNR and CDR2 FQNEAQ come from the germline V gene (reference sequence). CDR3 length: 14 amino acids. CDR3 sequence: CASSFQGVEPEAFF. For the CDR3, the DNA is TGTGCCAGCAGCTTCCAGGGGGTAGAACCTGAAGCTTTCTTT.

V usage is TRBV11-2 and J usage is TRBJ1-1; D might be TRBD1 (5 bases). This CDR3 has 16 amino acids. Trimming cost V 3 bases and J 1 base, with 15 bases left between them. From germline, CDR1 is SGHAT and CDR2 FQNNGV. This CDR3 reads CASSFGGVTGNTEAFF. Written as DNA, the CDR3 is TGTGCCAGCAGCTTTGGGGGGGTCACAGGGAACACTGAAGCTTTCTTT.

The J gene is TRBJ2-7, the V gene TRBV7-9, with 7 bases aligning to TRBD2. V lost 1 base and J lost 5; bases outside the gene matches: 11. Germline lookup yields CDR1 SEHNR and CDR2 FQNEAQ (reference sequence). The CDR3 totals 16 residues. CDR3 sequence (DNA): TGTGCCAGCAGCTTAGAGCGGAGTAGCGGGCGCGACGAGCAGTACTTC. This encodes CASSLERSSGRDEQYF.

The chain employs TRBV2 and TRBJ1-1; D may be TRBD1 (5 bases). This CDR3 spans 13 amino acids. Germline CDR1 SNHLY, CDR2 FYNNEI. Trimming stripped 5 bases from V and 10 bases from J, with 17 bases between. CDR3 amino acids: CASSTSTEGRAFF. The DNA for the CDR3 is TGTGCCAGCAGTACCTCCACGGAGGGGCGAGCTTTCTTT.

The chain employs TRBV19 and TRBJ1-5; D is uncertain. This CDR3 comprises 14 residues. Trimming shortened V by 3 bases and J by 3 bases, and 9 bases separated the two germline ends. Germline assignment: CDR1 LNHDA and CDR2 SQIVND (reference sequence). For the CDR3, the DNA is TGTGCCAGTAGTATTGTGAAACTCAATCAGCCCCAGCATTTT. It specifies CASSIVKLNQPQHF.

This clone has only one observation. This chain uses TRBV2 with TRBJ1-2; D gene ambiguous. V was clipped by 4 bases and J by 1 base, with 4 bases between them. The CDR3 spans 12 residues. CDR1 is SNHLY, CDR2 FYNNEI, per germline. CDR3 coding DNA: TGTGCCAGCAGTGCTCTTAACTATGGCTACACCTTC. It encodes CASSALNYGYTF.

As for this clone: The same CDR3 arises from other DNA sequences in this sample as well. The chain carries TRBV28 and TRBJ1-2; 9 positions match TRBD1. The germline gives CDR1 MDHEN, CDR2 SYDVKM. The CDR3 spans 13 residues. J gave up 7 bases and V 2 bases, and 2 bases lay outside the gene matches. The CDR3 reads CASSLTGGGGYTF. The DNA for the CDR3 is TGTGCCAGCAGTTTAACAGGGGGCGGTGGCTACACCTTC.

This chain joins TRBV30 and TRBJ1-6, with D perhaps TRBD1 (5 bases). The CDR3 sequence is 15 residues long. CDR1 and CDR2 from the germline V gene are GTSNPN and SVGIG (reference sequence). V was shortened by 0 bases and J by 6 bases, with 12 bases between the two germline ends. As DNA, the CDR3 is TGTGCCTGGAGTGTACTGGGGGGTGGTAATTCACCCCTCCACTTT. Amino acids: CAWSVLGGGNSPLHF.

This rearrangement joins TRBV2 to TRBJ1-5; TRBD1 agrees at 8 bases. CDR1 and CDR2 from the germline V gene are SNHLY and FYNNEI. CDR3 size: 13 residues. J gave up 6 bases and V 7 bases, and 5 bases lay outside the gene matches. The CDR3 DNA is TGTGCCAGCATCGGACAGGGATCTCAGCCCCAGCATTTT. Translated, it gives CASIGQGSQPQHF.

CDR3: CASSLGMRVGSPLHF. DNA of the CDR3: TGTGCCAGCAGCTTAGGAATGAGGGTGGGTTCACCCCTCCACTTT. The chain carries TRBV7-2 and TRBJ1-6; D gene unclear. Trimming pared 1 base from V and 9 bases from J, leaving 13 bases between. Germline CDR1 reads SGHTA; CDR2 reads FQGNSA. The CDR3 runs to 15 residues.

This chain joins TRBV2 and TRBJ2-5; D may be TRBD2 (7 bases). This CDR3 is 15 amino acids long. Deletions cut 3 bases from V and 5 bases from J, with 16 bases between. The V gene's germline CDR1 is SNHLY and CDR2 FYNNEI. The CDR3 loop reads CASSEWRGGRETQYF. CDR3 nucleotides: TGTGCCAGCAGTGAGTGGAGGGGGGGCCGGGAGACCCAGTACTTC.

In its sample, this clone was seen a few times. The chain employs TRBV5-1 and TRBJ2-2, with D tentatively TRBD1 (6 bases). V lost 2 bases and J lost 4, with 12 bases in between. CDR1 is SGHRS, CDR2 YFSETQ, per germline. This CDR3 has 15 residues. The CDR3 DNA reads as TGCGCCAGCAGCTTTATACAGGGTAGCACCGGGGAGCTGTTTTTT. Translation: CASSFIQGSTGELFF.

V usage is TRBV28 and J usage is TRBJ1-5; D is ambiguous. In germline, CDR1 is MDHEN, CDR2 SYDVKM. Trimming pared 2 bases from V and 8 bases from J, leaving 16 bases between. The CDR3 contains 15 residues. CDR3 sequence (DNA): TGTGCCAGCAGTTTAATAGCGTCAGCGGTCGAGCCCCAGCATTTT. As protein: CASSLIASAVEPQHF. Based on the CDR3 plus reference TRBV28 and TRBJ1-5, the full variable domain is DVKVTQSSRYLVKRTGEKVFLECVQDMDHENMFWYRQDPGLGLRLIYFSYDVKMKEKGDIPEGYSVSREKKERFSLILESASTNQTSMYLCASSLIASAVEPQHFGDGTRLSIL.